Each of the 30 T cell receptor beta chains below was sequenced from the same sample in a study of blood T cell repertoires in COVID-19. Repertoires were generated with immunoSEQ multiplex PCR, while TCRdb's copy carries only in-frame clones and drops some. The sample lists around 100,000 clones, roughly 84% occurring once. The sample taken for sequencing was peripheral blood. The receptors come from a woman aged 55-69 years with acute or convalescent COVID-19.

This rearrangement joins TRBV28 to TRBJ1-5; 8 bases agree with TRBD1. V was pared by 5 bases and J by 7 bases, with 16 bases of the junction left unmatched. The length of the CDR3 is 17 residues. The germline gives CDR1 MDHEN, CDR2 SYDVKM. CDR3 DNA: TGTGCCAGCAGTCCGATGGGACAGGTGGGGGATTTGCAGCCCCAGCATTTT. This gives the protein CASSPMGQVGDLQPQHF.

V usage is TRBV3-1 (or the pseudogene TRBV3-2) and J usage is TRBJ1-4; D is ambiguous. The germline V gene encodes CDR1 LGHDT and CDR2 YNNKEL (reference sequence). V lost 3 bases and J 0 bases, leaving 8 bases between the germline ends. The CDR3 loop spans 15 amino acids. The CDR3 region is CASSQRLATNEKLFF. The CDR3 DNA reads as TGTGCCAGCAGCCAGAGACTTGCAACTAATGAAAAACTGTTTTTT.

V usage is TRBV6-5 and J usage is TRBJ2-7, with D perhaps TRBD1 (7 bases). Per the germline V gene, CDR1 is MNHEY and CDR2 is SVGAGI. Trimming removed 6 bases from V and 0 bases from J, with 15 bases in between. This CDR3 contains 15 residues. CDR3 residues: CASSSGGFSSYEQYF. Written as DNA, the CDR3 is TGTGCCAGCAGCTCAGGGGGGTTCAGCTCCTACGAGCAGTACTTC.

J is TRBJ2-3 and V is TRBV28; D perhaps matches TRBD2 (7 bases). The CDR3 totals 13 residues. Between the trimmed V and J ends, which lost 3 bases and 7 bases, there was a span of 11 bases. Germline V gene lookup returns CDR1 MDHEN and CDR2 SYDVKM. The CDR3, as DNA: TGTGCCAGCAGTTTGGGGGGGCCATATACGCAGTATTTT. This codes for CASSLGGPYTQYF.

The chain combines TRBV10-3 with TRBJ1-2, with D possibly being TRBD1 (6 bases). CDR1 ENHRY and CDR2 SYGVKD come from the germline V gene. This CDR3 region has 15 residues. V was cut by 2 bases and J by 0 bases, with 10 bases left in between. This chain's CDR3 is CAISEGGSPNYGYTF. Here the CDR3 DNA reads TGTGCCATCAGTGAGGGGGGCAGCCCTAACTATGGCTACACCTTC.

This clone was picked up one time. V gene TRBV5-5 combines with J gene TRBJ2-1; weak D call: TRBD1 (5 bases). CDR3 length equals 15 residues. The V gene's germline CDR1 is SGHKS and CDR2 YYEKEE (reference sequence). Trimming left V 6 bases short and J 0 bases short, with 13 bases between. The CDR3 sequence: CASKKDQGSYNEQFF. The CDR3 region has the DNA TGTGCCAGCAAGAAGGATCAGGGCTCCTACAATGAGCAGTTCTTC.

The chain recombines TRBV7-2 with TRBJ1-3; the D gene is possibly TRBD1 (6 bases). The CDR3 spans 15 residues. V shed 3 bases and J shed 0 bases, with 9 bases lying between them. In germline, CDR1 is SGHTA, CDR2 FQGNSA. The CDR3 loop is CASSLDSASGNTIYF. CDR3 nucleotide sequence: TGTGCCAGCAGCTTGGACAGTGCCTCTGGAAACACCATATATTTT.

The gene calls are TRBV5-1 and TRBJ2-3; 9 positions match TRBD1. The CDR3 contains 14 residues. Germline V gene lookup returns CDR1 SGHRS and CDR2 YFSETQ. Trimming at V came to 5 bases and at J to 3 bases, leaving 4 bases not matched to a gene. CDR3 DNA sequence: TGCGCCAGCAGACAGGGGGCGAGTACAGATACGCAGTATTTT. This encodes CASRQGASTDTQYF.

The rearrangement links TRBV6-5 to TRBJ2-3; maybe TRBD1 (5 bases). Germline V lookup: CDR1 MNHEY, CDR2 SVGAGI. This CDR3 comprises 14 residues. Trimming stripped 5 bases from V and 5 bases from J, with 14 bases between. Here the CDR3 DNA reads TGTGCCAGCAGTCTGGGGCCGCGGCGAGATACGCAGTATTTT. Protein product: CASSLGPRRDTQYF.

The chain uses TRBV19 and TRBJ1-5; maybe TRBD1 (6 bases). Germline lookup yields CDR1 LNHDA and CDR2 SQIVND (reference sequence). The V gene lost 2 bases and the J gene lost 6 bases, with 11 bases spanning the gap. This CDR3 is 14 amino acids long. As DNA, the CDR3 is TGTGCCAGTAGTATAACGGGGGGCGGTCAGCCCCAGCATTTT. This encodes CASSITGGGQPQHF.

The chain links TRBV7-9 to TRBJ2-1; 8 bases line up with TRBD2. Trimming took 5 bases from V and 0 from J; bases not matched to a gene: 9. Germline values: CDR1 SEHNR, CDR2 FQNEAQ (reference sequence). This CDR3 has 17 amino acids. The CDR3 nucleotides read TGTGCCAGCAGCGCCCCCCGGGGGGGTCGCTCCTACAATGAGCAGTTCTTC. Translating gives CASSAPRGGRSYNEQFF.

The genes are TRBV7-9 and TRBJ1-3, with D tentatively TRBD1 (5 bases). The CDR3 length is 15 residues. Germline lookup yields CDR1 SEHNR and CDR2 FQNEAQ (reference sequence). The V end was cut by 8 bases, the J end by 2 bases, with 16 bases between. The DNA for the CDR3 is TGTGCCAGCTCCCCGGGGGGGTTTGCTGGAAACACCATATATTTT. Its translation is CASSPGGFAGNTIYF.

This clone has a count of ten or more. V usage is TRBV5-4 and J usage is TRBJ1-2; D is uncertain. V lost 5 bases and J lost 4, with 18 bases in between. The germline V gene has CDR1 SGHNT and CDR2 YYREEE (reference sequence). The CDR3 is made up of 15 amino acids. The CDR3 protein is CASSRDTPQGYGYTF. CDR3 DNA sequence: TGTGCCAGCAGTCGAGACACACCTCAAGGCTATGGCTACACCTTC.

This clone appeared once. This chain connects TRBV5-6 to TRBJ2-7; D possibly corresponds to TRBD1 (6 bases). The CDR3 consists of 16 residues. CDR1 is SGHDT and CDR2 is YYEEEE in the germline V gene. V lost 3 bases to trimming and J lost 7 bases, with 23 bases between them. The CDR3 loop is CASSSNSQTGLGEQYF. The CDR3 DNA reads as TGTGCCAGCAGCTCCAACTCCCAGACAGGTTTGGGGGAGCAGTACTTC. The whole variable domain, filled in from reference TRBV5-6 and TRBJ2-7, reads DAGVTQSPTHLIKTRGQQVTLRCSPKSGHDTVSWYQQALGQGPQFIFQYYEEEERQRGNFPDRFSGHQFPNYSSELNVNALLLGDSALYLCASSSNSQTGLGEQYFGPGTRLTVT.

V gene TRBV3-1 (or the pseudogene TRBV3-2) combines with J gene TRBJ1-2; possible D gene TRBD1, 5 bases. Germline V CDR1 and CDR2: LGHDT, YNNKEL (reference sequence). The CDR3 spans 14 residues. Trimming pared 5 bases from V and 3 bases from J, leaving 13 bases between. The CDR3, as DNA: TGTGCCAGCAGCTGGTCAGGGTCGGACTATGGCTACACCTTC. Translated, it gives CASSWSGSDYGYTF.

The CDR3 DNA sequence: TGCGCCAGCAGCCTGCAGGGGAGAGACTACGAGCAGTACTTC. Translating gives CASSLQGRDYEQYF. The gene calls are TRBV5-1 and TRBJ2-7; D possibly corresponds to TRBD1 (6 bases). In germline, CDR1 is SGHRS, CDR2 YFSETQ. V lost 4 bases and J 3 bases, leaving 14 bases between the germline ends. The CDR3 is 14 amino acids.

This chain uses TRBV7-8 with TRBJ2-5; D perhaps matches TRBD1 (5 bases). In germline, CDR1 is SGHVS, CDR2 FQNEAQ. V lost 2 bases and J 2 bases, leaving 9 bases between the germline ends. The CDR3 runs to 14 residues. This chain's CDR3 is CASSLRGSQETQYF. CDR3 bases: TGTGCCAGCAGCTTAAGGGGCAGTCAAGAGACCCAGTACTTC.

V and J are TRBV18 and TRBJ1-4, with 8 bases lining up with TRBD1. Germline V gives CDR1 KGHSH, CDR2 LQKENI. V trimming: 6 bases; J trimming: 7 bases; junction bases outside the gene matches: 4. This CDR3 comprises 13 residues. The CDR3 loop is CASSRGLSEKLFF. CDR3 sequence (DNA): TGTGCCAGCTCCAGGGGGCTGAGTGAAAAACTGTTTTTT.

The V and J genes are TRBV6-5 and TRBJ2-1, with TRBD1 identical over 7 bases. The CDR3 loop spans 13 amino acids. V was clipped by 9 bases and J by 7 bases; unmatched bases: 9. The V gene's germline CDR1 is MNHEY and CDR2 SVGAGI. The CDR3 sequence is CASPDRVGNEQFF. Written as DNA, the CDR3 is TGTGCCAGTCCAGACAGGGTCGGGAATGAGCAGTTCTTC.

The gene calls are TRBV4-3 and TRBJ2-3; 8 positions match TRBD2. V dropped 0 bases and J dropped 10; count of bases not matched to a gene: 6. This CDR3 comprises 14 residues. The germline gives CDR1 LGHNA, CDR2 YSLEER. CDR3 bases: TGCGCCAGCAGCCAAGACTATGGACTAGCAGCGCAGTATTTT. This gives the protein CASSQDYGLAAQYF.

V and J are TRBV13 and TRBJ1-6; D gene unclear. V shed 5 bases and J shed 4 bases, with 9 bases lying between them. Germline-derived CDR1 and CDR2 are PRHDT and FYEKMQ (reference sequence). The CDR3 length is 14 residues. CDR3 sequence reads: CASSPRGYNSPLHF. In DNA, the CDR3 is TGTGCCAGCAGCCCCCGCGGTTATAATTCACCCCTCCACTTT.

The rearrangement links TRBV7-3 to TRBJ1-6; no clear D gene. Between the trimmed V and J ends, which lost 2 bases and 11 bases, there was a span of 4 bases. CDR1 and CDR2 (germline): SGHTA, FQGTGA. This CDR3 contains 11 residues. The CDR3 spells CASSLLAPLHF. DNA for the CDR3: TGTGCCAGCAGCTTACTAGCACCCCTCCACTTT.

The chain combines TRBV11-3 with TRBJ2-1; 14 bases line up with TRBD2. The CDR3 extends over 17 amino acids. V lost 8 bases and J lost 13; bases outside the gene matches: 19. Germline CDR1 reads SGHNT; CDR2 reads YENEEA. CDR3 sequence (DNA): TGTGCCAGCGAACTAGGCCGACGACTAGCGGGGGGGCTAGGTCAGTTCTTC. Its translation is CASELGRRLAGGLGQFF.

This chain connects TRBV10-3 to TRBJ2-1; 14 bases are a match to TRBD2. Per the germline V gene, CDR1 is ENHRY and CDR2 is SYGVKD. The length of the CDR3 is 16 residues. The trim removed 6 bases at V and 4 bases at J, leaving 5 bases unmatched. The CDR3 region has the DNA TGTGCCATCAGGGTGACTAGCGGGGGGGAATACAATGAGCAGTTCTTC. Translation gives CAIRVTSGGEYNEQFF.

The DNA for the CDR3 is TGTGCCAGCTCACCAGGCGGAAGCTCTGGAAACACCATATATTTT. Encoded protein: CASSPGGSSGNTIYF. The chain joins TRBV18 to TRBJ1-3; D ambiguous. The germline CDR1 and CDR2 sequences are KGHSH and LQKENI. The CDR3 is 15 amino acids. V was clipped by 2 bases and J by 0 bases, with 8 bases between them.

The chain carries TRBV7-2 and TRBJ1-4; tentative D call: TRBD1 (6 bases). CDR1 is SGHTA and CDR2 is FQGNSA in the germline V gene. The CDR3 has 16 amino acids. The V end was cut by 1 base, the J end by 7 bases, with 16 bases between. Here the CDR3 DNA reads TGTGCCAGCAGCTTAGTAGGGGGTGTCTTGAGTGAAAAACTGTTTTTT. Its translation: CASSLVGGVLSEKLFF.

In nucleotides, the CDR3 is TGTGCCAGCACCCCGACCCCCCGGGACAGGGACTATGGCTACACCTTC. Translated: CASTPTPRDRDYGYTF. This rearrangement joins TRBV9 to TRBJ1-2; 9 nucleotides match TRBD1. J gave up 3 bases and V 6 bases, and 12 bases lay outside the gene matches. Germline V gene lookup returns CDR1 SGDLS and CDR2 YYNGEE. This CDR3 has 16 residues.

The rearrangement links TRBV7-9 to TRBJ1-6, with a tentative D call TRBD1 (6 bases). Germline V gives CDR1 SEHNR, CDR2 FQNEAQ (reference sequence). The V and J ends lost 0 bases and 7 bases respectively, with 7 bases between them. The CDR3 contains 14 residues. This chain's CDR3 is CASSLAGANSPLHF. CDR3 in DNA: TGTGCCAGCAGCTTAGCGGGGGCCAATTCACCCCTCCACTTT.

This clone occurred once. The gene calls are TRBV2 and TRBJ1-2, with D possibly being TRBD1 (5 bases). V was trimmed by 7 bases and J by 7 bases, leaving 16 bases between them. CDR1 is SNHLY, CDR2 FYNNEI, per germline. This CDR3 is built from 13 residues. The CDR3 reads CASILQGSSGYTF. CDR3 nucleotide sequence: TGTGCCAGCATTCTCCAGGGCTCGAGTGGCTACACCTTC.

The chain carries TRBV5-5 and TRBJ2-3; D is perhaps TRBD1 (6 bases). Trimming took off 7 bases at V and 2 bases at J, with 11 bases between the two ends. The CDR3 runs 13 residues. Germline CDR1 and CDR2: SGHKS and YYEKEE (reference sequence). CDR3 bases: TGTGCCAGCCGGGACACAGTCACAGATACGCAGTATTTT. Translated, it gives CASRDTVTDTQYF. Full variable domain (outside the CDR3, taken from reference TRBV5-5 and TRBJ2-3): DAGVTQSPTHLIKTRGQQVTLRCSPISGHKSVSWYQQVLGQGPQFIFQYYEKEERGRGNFPDRFSARQFPNYSSELNVNALLLGDSALYLCASRDTVTDTQYFGPGTRLTVL.